What follows describes a single TCR beta chain. Other nucleotide sequences in the sample specify the same CDR3. The data were taken from a study of shared clonotypes between healthy human individuals. V was trimmed by 1 base and J by 1 base, leaving 7 bases between them. The length of the CDR3 is 13 residues. Looked up from germline, CDR1 is GTSNPN and CDR2 is SVGIG (reference sequence). Several immunoSEQ 96-well plates shared each subset's DNA, each plate a replicate. Clones were sequenced by immunoSEQ multiplex PCR, and TCRdb holds only the in-frame ones, with some missing. Among some 900,000 clones listed, around 80% were seen once.

This chain links TRBV30 with TRBJ1-1; D not certain. The receptor was isolated from a man between 18 and 35 years old in good health. The sample comprised memory CD4+ T cells sorted from blood. Subset specified: CD45RA-negative fraction. The CDR3 nucleotides are TGTGCCTGGAGTGGCGACCGGAACACTGAAGCTTTCTTT. Its translation: CAWSGDRNTEAFF.